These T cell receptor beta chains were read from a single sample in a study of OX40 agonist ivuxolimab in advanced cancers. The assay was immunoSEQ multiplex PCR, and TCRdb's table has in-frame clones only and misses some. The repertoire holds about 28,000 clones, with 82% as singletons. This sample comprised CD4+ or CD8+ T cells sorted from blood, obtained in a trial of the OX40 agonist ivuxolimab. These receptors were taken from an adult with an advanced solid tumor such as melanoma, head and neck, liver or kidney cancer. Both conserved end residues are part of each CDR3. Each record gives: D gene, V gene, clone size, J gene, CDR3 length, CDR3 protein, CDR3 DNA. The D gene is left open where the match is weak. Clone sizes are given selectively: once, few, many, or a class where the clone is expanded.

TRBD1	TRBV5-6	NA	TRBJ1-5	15	CASSSGTGGNQPQHF	TGTGCCAGCAGCTCGGGGACAGGGGGCAATCAGCCCCAGCATTTT
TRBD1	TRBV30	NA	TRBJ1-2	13	CAWGTESLGGYTF	TGTGCCTGGGGGACAGAATCCCTGGGGGGCTACACCTTC
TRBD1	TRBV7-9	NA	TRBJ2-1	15	CASSYPGQMYNEQFF	TGTGCCAGCAGCTACCCGGGACAGATGTACAATGAGCAGTTCTTC
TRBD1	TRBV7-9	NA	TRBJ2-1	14	CASSLTDRVSEQFF	TGTGCCAGCAGCTTAACGGACAGGGTGAGTGAGCAGTTCTTC
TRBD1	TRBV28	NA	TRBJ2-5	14	CASSSLTGVETQYF	TGTGCCAGCAGTTCCCTAACAGGGGTAGAGACCCAGTACTTC
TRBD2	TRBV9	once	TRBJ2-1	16	CASSVARTSGYNEQFF	TGTGCCAGCAGCGTAGCTAGGACTAGCGGCTACAATGAGCAGTTCTTC
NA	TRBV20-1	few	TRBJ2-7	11	CSAGPTGEQYF	TGCAGTGCTGGCCCCACAGGCGAGCAGTACTTC
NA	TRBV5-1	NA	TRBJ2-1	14	CASSLGGPNNEQFF	TGCGCCAGCAGCTTGGGGGGACCCAACAATGAGCAGTTCTTC
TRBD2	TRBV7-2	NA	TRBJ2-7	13	CAIGGYRPYEQYF	TGTGCCATCGGGGGGTACAGGCCCTACGAGCAGTACTTC
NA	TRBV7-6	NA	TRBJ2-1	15	CASSLVGDGNNEQFF	TGTGCCAGCAGCTTAGTCGGGGACGGGAACAATGAGCAGTTCTTC
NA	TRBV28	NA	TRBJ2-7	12	CASSFLSYEQYF	TGTGCCAGCAGTTTCTTAAGTTACGAGCAGTACTTC
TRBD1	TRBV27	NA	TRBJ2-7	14	CASRAGQGIYEQYF	TGTGCCAGCCGAGCGGGACAGGGGATCTACGAGCAGTACTTC
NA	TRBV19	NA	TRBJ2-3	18	CASSIDRGLDLSTDTQYF	TGTGCCAGTAGTATAGATCGGGGGTTGGACCTTAGCACAGATACGCAGTATTTT
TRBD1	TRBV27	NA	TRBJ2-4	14	CASSWGQGQNIQYF	TGTGCCAGCAGTTGGGGACAGGGGCAAAACATTCAGTACTTC
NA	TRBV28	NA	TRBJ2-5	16	CASRGRTGAFLGTQYF	TGTGCCAGCAGGGGGAGGACGGGGGCCTTTTTGGGGACCCAGTACTTC
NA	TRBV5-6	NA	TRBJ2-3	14	CASSLAGWTDTQYF	TGTGCCAGCAGCTTGGCGGGATGGACAGATACGCAGTATTTT
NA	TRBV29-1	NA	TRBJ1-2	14	CSVDGGGSLYGYTF	TGCAGCGTTGATGGGGGGGGTAGCCTCTATGGCTACACCTTC
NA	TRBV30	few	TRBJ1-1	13	CARGRPMNTEAFF	TGTGCCCGAGGGAGGCCCATGAACACTGAAGCTTTCTTT
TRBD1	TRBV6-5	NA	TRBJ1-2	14	CASSWGQGTDGYTF	TGTGCCAGCAGTTGGGGACAGGGGACGGATGGCTACACCTTC
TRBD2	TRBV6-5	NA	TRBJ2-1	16	CASSYSRTSGYNEQFF	TGTGCCAGCAGTTACTCCCGGACTAGCGGCTACAATGAGCAGTTCTTC
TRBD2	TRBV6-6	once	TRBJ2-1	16	CASSYSVGLEVNEQFF	TGTGCCAGCAGTTACTCTGTGGGACTAGAAGTCAATGAGCAGTTCTTC
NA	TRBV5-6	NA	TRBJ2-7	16	CASSLYPPTLLYEQYF	TGTGCCAGCAGCTTGTATCCGCCGACGTTACTCTACGAGCAGTACTTC
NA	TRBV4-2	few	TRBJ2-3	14	CASSQEGSTDTQYF	TGTGCCAGCAGCCAAGAAGGTAGCACAGATACGCAGTATTTT
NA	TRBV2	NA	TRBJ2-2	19	CASSEAPEPPTPNTGELFF	TGTGCCAGCAGTGAAGCGCCCGAACCCCCAACCCCGAACACCGGGGAGCTGTTTTTT
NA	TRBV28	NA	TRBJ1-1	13	CASSLGRATEAFF	TGTGCCAGCAGTTTAGGCAGGGCCACTGAAGCTTTCTTT
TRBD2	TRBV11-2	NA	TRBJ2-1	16	CASSLDYSGSYNEQFF	TGTGCCAGCAGCTTAGATTATAGCGGGAGCTACAATGAGCAGTTCTTC
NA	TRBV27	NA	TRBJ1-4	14	CASRLGGGNEKLFF	TGTGCCAGCAGGCTAGGGGGGGGTAATGAAAAACTGTTTTTT
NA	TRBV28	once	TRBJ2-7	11	CADRGEEEQYF	TGTGCCGACAGAGGGGAGGAGGAGCAGTACTTC
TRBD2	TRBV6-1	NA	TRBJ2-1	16	CASSEIPAGGADEQFF	TGTGCCAGCAGTGAAATCCCAGCGGGGGGTGCGGATGAGCAGTTCTTC
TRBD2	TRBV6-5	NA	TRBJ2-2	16	CASSYLSGRNTGELFF	TGTGCCAGCAGTTATCTCAGCGGGAGGAACACCGGGGAGCTGTTTTTT
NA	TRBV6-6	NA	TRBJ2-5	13	CASSYSLRETQYF	TGTGCCAGCAGTTACTCTCTGCGGGAGACCCAGTACTTC
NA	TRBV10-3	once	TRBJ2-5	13	CATLSDSLVAQYF	TGTGCCACCCTGTCGGACAGTTTAGTAGCCCAGTACTTC
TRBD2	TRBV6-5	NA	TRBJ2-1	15	CASSPRLAAYNEQFF	TGTGCCAGCAGTCCCCGACTAGCGGCCTACAATGAGCAGTTCTTC
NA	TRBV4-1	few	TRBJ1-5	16	CASSQDTGLRNQPQHF	TGCGCCAGCAGCCAAGACACCGGATTAAGAAATCAGCCCCAGCATTTT
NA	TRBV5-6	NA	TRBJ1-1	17	CASSFRDSERRNTEAFF	TGTGCCAGCAGCTTTAGGGATTCGGAAAGGCGGAACACTGAAGCTTTCTTT
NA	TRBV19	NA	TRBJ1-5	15	CASNQPKYSNQPQHF	TGTGCCAGTAACCAGCCGAAGTATAGCAATCAGCCCCAGCATTTT
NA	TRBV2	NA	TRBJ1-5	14	CASSDGVGNQPQHF	TGTGCCAGCAGTGACGGGGTGGGCAATCAGCCCCAGCATTTT
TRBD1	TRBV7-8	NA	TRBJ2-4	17	CASSPGTGRLAKNIQYF	TGTGCCAGCAGCCCTGGGACAGGGCGTTTAGCCAAAAACATTCAGTACTTC
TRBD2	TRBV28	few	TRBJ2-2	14	CASSLEGGPGELFF	TGTGCCAGCAGTTTGGAGGGAGGGCCGGGGGAGCTGTTTTTT
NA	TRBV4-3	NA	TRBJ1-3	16	CASSQLVSGEGNTIYF	TGCGCCAGCAGCCAATTGGTCTCCGGGGAAGGAAACACCATATATTTT
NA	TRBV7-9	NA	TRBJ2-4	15	CASSLGGAAQNIQYF	TGTGCCAGCAGCTTAGGGGGGGCGGCCCAAAACATTCAGTACTTC